Listed below are T cell receptor beta chains from one sample, sequenced in a study of blood T cell repertoires in COVID-19. Here immunoSEQ multiplex PCR was the method, and the copy in TCRdb shows in-frame clones only, minus some. This sample has roughly 100,000 clones, with 80% found just once. Sequenced sample: peripheral blood. Every receptor here comes from a human donor in a cohort sampled during active COVID-19. The conserved cysteine and the conserved F or W are not part of the CDR3 here.

>TRBV7-5|TRBJ2-7
VRSLCRQGAYEQY
>TRBV12-3/TRBV12-4|TRBJ2-7
ASREGGGRTSY
>TRBV10-2|TRBJ1-4
ASSESPSNEKLF
>TRBV5-1|TRBJ2-2
ASRAGTANTGELF
>TRBV3-1/TRBV3-2|TRBJ2-7
ASSQDRGGVISNEQY
>TRBV4-1|TRBJ2-7
ASSQGAGYDEQY
>TRBV7-3|TRBJ2-5
ASSPLAGRGETQY
>TRBV18|TRBJ1-1
ASSLARENTEAF
>TRBV4-1|TRBJ2-7
ASSSSPGYEQY
>TRBV6-5|TRBJ2-7
ASHRRTSVSYEQY
>TRBV6-6|TRBJ1-3
ASSYRVDSGNTIY
>TRBV6-5|TRBJ2-7
ASTRMGGSYEQY
>TRBV5-1|TRBJ2-7
ASSRTSGIGSYEQY
>TRBV5-5|TRBJ2-7
ASSSPFGEGISYEQY
>TRBV6-1|TRBJ2-7
ASSEARGSEQY
>TRBV5-1|TRBJ2-3
ASSWTSGADTQY
>TRBV10-3|TRBJ2-6
AISESVGQGRSGANVLT
>TRBV7-2|TRBJ1-5
ASSRTGSISNQPQH
>TRBV28|TRBJ2-7
ASSSPRWRALYEQY
>TRBV6-5|TRBJ1-1
ASSTQGTEAF
>TRBV7-9|TRBJ1-1
ASSETVNTEAF
>TRBV27|TRBJ1-6
ASSLFVGTGGSPLH
>TRBV19|TRBJ1-1
ASDRGGTEAF
>TRBV10-1|TRBJ2-7
ASSPRLTYEQY
>TRBV7-8|TRBJ2-1
ASSRSVAGGYNEQF
>TRBV28|TRBJ2-7
ASSPPGTSVTYEQY
>TRBV5-8|TRBJ2-5
ASSLRGTAGETQY
>TRBV4-2|TRBJ2-7
ASSQEVGGYSYEQY
>TRBV21-1|TRBJ2-7
ASSNYRHISYEQY
>TRBV4-1|TRBJ2-7
ASSRTPGGPVNEQY
>TRBV19|TRBJ1-3
ASSISDSGNTIY
>TRBV11-2|TRBJ2-7
ASSFGQGPYEQY
>TRBV4-1|TRBJ2-4
ASSQAGTGGYIQY
>TRBV7-2|TRBJ1-1
ASSFERTGIAF
>TRBV5-6|TRBJ2-6
ASSSPGGGANVLT
>TRBV7-2|TRBJ2-7
ASSQVTGVRGEQY
>TRBV2|TRBJ1-1
ASSEEEWGVSGAF
>TRBV10-3|TRBJ2-2
AISGGIFAEELF
>TRBV18|TRBJ1-1
ASSPGQVAEAF
>TRBV3-1/TRBV3-2|TRBJ2-7
ASSHQGTGRNWQY
>TRBV19|TRBJ2-7
ASSTGQPFGLAGYEQY
>TRBV5-1|TRBJ2-5
ASSLLLAETQY
>TRBV6-5|TRBJ1-2
ASSGRTGTGISYT
>TRBV28|TRBJ1-5
ASSTPGQGLTGTAQH
>TRBV27|TRBJ1-2
ASSLGGNGYT
>TRBV2|TRBJ2-1
ASTQGSYNEQF
>TRBV6-5|TRBJ1-1
ASSRGSSEAF
>TRBV3-1/TRBV3-2|TRBJ1-3
ASSQLGTAISGNTIY
>TRBV5-1|TRBJ1-2
ASSVDRAYGYT
>TRBV28|TRBJ2-7
ASSSRDTPRDEQY
>TRBV6-5|TRBJ1-5
ASSSGGNGNQPQH
>TRBV5-6|TRBJ2-3
ASSLGASGTDTQY